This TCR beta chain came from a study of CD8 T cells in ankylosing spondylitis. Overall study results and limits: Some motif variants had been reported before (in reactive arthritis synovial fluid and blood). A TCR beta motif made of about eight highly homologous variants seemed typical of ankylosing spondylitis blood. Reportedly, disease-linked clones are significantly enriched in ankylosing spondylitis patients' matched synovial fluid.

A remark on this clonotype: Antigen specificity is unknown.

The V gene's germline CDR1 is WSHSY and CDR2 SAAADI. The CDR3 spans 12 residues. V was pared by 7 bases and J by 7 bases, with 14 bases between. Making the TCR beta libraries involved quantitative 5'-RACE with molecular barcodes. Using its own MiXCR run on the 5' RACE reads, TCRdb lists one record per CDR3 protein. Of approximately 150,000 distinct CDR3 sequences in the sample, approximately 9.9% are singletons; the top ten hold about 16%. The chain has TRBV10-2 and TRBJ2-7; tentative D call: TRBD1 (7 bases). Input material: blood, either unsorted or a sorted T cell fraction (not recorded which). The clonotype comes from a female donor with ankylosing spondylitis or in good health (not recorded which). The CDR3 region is CASTQGGREQYF. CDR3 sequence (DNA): TGCGCCAGCACCCAGGGGGGCAGGGAGCAGTACTTC.